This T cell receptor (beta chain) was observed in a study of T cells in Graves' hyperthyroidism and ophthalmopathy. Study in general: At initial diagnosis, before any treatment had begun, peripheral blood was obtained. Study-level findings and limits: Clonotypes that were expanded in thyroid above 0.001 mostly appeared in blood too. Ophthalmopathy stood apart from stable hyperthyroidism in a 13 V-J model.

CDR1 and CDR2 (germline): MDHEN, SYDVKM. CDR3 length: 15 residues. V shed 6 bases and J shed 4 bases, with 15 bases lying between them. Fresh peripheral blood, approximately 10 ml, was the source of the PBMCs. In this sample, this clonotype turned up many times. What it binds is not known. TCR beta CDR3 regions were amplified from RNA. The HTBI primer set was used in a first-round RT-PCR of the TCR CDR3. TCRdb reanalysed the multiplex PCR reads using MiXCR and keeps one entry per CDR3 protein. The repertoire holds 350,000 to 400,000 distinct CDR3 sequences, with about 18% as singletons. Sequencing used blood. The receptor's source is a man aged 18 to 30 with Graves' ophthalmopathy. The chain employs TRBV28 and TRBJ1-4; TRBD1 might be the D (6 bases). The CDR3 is CASSTRQALNEKLFF. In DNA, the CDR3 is TGTGCCAGCAGCACCCGACAGGCCCTTAATGAAAAACTGTTTTTT.